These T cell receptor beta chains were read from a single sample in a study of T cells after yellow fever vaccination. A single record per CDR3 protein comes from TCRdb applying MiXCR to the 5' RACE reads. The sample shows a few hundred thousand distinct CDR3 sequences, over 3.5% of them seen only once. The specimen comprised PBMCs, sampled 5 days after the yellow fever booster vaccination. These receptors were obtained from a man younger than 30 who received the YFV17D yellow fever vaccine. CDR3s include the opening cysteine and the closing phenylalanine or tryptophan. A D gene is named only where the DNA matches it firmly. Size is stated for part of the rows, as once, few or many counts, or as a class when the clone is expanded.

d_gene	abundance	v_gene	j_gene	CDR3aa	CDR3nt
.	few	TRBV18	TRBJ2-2	CASSKDYTGELFF	TGTGCCAGCTCAAAAGACTACACCGGGGAGCTGTTTTTT
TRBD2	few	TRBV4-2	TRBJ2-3	CASSQDLAGSTDTQYF	TGTGCCAGCAGCCAAGATCTAGCGGGAAGCACAGATACGCAGTATTTT
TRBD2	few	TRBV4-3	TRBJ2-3	CASSQAGLAGTDTQYF	TGCGCCAGCAGCCAAGCGGGACTAGCGGGCACAGATACGCAGTATTTT
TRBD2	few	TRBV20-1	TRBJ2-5	CSARASSGAPQETQYF	TGCAGTGCTAGAGCAAGTAGCGGGGCCCCCCAAGAGACCCAGTACTTC
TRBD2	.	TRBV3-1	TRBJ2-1	CASSQVLRGGNDNEQFF	TGTGCCAGCAGCCAAGTTCTCCGGGGGGGGAATGACAATGAGCAGTTCTTC
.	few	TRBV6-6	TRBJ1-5	CASSPSDGNQPQHF	TGTGCCAGCAGTCCCTCGGACGGCAATCAGCCCCAGCATTTT
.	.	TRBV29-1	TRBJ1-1	CSVEGTENTEAFF	TGCAGCGTTGAAGGGACAGAGAACACTGAAGCTTTCTTT
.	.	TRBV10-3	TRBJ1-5	CAISPRDGSNQPQHF	TGTGCCATCAGCCCGAGGGACGGCAGCAATCAGCCCCAGCATTTT
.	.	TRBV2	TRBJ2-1	CASSESGSSYNEQFF	TGTGCCAGCAGTGAATCAGGGAGCTCCTACAATGAGCAGTTCTTC
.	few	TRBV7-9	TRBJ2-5	CASSLVAGEETQYF	TGTGCCAGCAGCTTAGTGGCAGGGGAGGAGACCCAGTACTTC
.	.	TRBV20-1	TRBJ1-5	CSAIVGPFNEPQHF	TGCAGTGCTATTGTCGGCCCGTTCAATGAGCCCCAGCATTTT
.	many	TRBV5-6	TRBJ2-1	CASSLSTEQFF	TGTGCCAGCAGCTTAAGCACTGAGCAGTTCTTC
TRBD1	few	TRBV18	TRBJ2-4	CASSLSGQDHIQYF	TGTGCCAGCTCGCTATCCGGACAGGACCACATTCAGTACTTC
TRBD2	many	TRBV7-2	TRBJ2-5	CASSLGLEQETQYF	TGTGCCAGCAGCCTCGGACTAGAGCAAGAGACCCAGTACTTC
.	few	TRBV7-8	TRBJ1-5	CASSQLGGDQPQHF	TGTGCCAGCAGCCAACTCGGAGGGGATCAGCCCCAGCATTTT
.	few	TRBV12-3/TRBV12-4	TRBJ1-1	CASTRSNMNTEAFF	TGTGCCAGCACCCGCTCTAACATGAACACTGAAGCTTTCTTT
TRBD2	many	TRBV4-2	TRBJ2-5	CASSQAGGGAETQYF	TGTGCCAGCAGCCAAGCGGGAGGGGGTGCGGAGACCCAGTACTTC
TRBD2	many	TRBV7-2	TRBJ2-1	CASSLRFVGTSGGYEQFF	TGTGCCAGCAGCTTACGTTTCGTAGGGACTAGCGGGGGGTATGAGCAGTTCTTC
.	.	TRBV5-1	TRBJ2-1	CASSLIRRSSYNEQFF	TGCGCCAGCAGCTTGATTCGGCGGAGCTCCTACAATGAGCAGTTCTTC
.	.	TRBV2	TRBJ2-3	CASSDDPGDTQYF	TGTGCCAGCAGTGACGACCCGGGAGATACGCAGTATTTT
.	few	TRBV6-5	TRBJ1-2	CASSPFRMAPNYGYTF	TGTGCCAGCAGCCCTTTTAGGATGGCACCTAACTATGGCTACACCTTC
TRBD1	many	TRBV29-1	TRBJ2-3	CSVQTGRADTQYF	TGCAGCGTACAGACAGGGCGGGCAGATACGCAGTATTTT
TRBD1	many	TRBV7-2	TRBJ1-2	CASSLWGQGGGYTF	TGTGCCAGCAGCTTATGGGGACAGGGAGGTGGCTACACCTTC
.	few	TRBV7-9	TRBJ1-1	CASSFRDTKAFF	TGTGCCAGCAGCTTCCGGGACACCAAAGCTTTCTTT